These 10 T cell receptor beta chains were all obtained from the same sample, sequenced in a study of radiation and T cells in renal cell carcinoma. The assay was immunoSEQ multiplex PCR, and TCRdb's table has in-frame clones only and misses some. The table has around 140,000 clones, 70% to 90% seen once. The time point denotes: baseline pretreatment blood. Treatment denoted: 15 Gy SBRT to primary tumor, nephrectomy 4 weeks later. The source was blood, collected from a patient whose treatment included radiotherapy and nephrectomy. The source of these receptors is a woman between 45 and 60 years old with renal cell carcinoma.

The genes are TRBV5-1 and TRBJ1-3; tentative D call: TRBD1 (5 bases). Trimming stripped 5 bases from V and 4 bases from J, with 13 bases between. In germline, CDR1 is SGHRS, CDR2 YFSETQ. This CDR3 contains 14 residues. CDR3 residues: CASSSGDLGNTIYF. The DNA for the CDR3 is TGCGCCAGCAGTTCGGGGGATCTGGGAAACACCATATATTTT.

This chain connects TRBV30 to TRBJ2-5; 9 bases fit TRBD2. Germline V gene data show CDR1 as GTSNPN and CDR2 as SVGIG (reference sequence). The junction had 4 bases not matched to a gene; V was cut back by 0 bases and J by 5 bases. The CDR3 is 14 amino acids. CDR3 sequence reads: CAWSVAAGGETQYF. In DNA form, the CDR3 reads TGTGCCTGGAGTGTTGCAGCGGGGGGTGAGACCCAGTACTTC.

The V gene is TRBV10-3, the J gene TRBJ2-3; 11 bases are shared with TRBD2. This CDR3 is 17 amino acids long. Trimming removed 6 bases from V and 2 bases from J; junction bases left unmatched: 10. Per germline, CDR1 ENHRY and CDR2 SYGVKD. The CDR3 here is CAISRVATSGTTDTQYF. Here the CDR3 DNA reads TGTGCCATCAGCCGAGTCGCGACTAGCGGGACCACAGATACGCAGTATTTT.

The rearrangement links TRBV4-2 to TRBJ2-3, with a tentative D call TRBD2 (5 bases). Trimming shortened V by 8 bases and J by 4 bases, and 16 bases separated the two germline ends. CDR3 length: 14 residues. Per the germline V gene, CDR1 is LGHNA and CDR2 is YNFKEQ. The CDR3 DNA reads TGTGCCAGCTCCCTAAGGGAGTTTTCAGATACGCAGTATTTT. Amino acid sequence: CASSLREFSDTQYF.

The rearrangement joins TRBV11-2 to TRBJ2-2, with 12 bases lining up with TRBD2. V was pared by 6 bases and J by 6 bases, with 5 bases of the junction left unmatched. The CDR3 consists of 15 residues. Germline CDR1 SGHAT, CDR2 FQNNGV. The CDR3 DNA sequence: TGTGCCAGCAGGGCTCTAGCGGGGGGGCCCGGGGAGCTGTTTTTT. Its translation: CASRALAGGPGELFF.

This rearrangement joins TRBV10-3 to TRBJ2-3; 12 positions agree with TRBD2. Trimming cost V 4 bases and J 3 bases; bases outside gene matches: 8. Germline-derived CDR1 and CDR2 are ENHRY and SYGVKD. This CDR3 spans 17 amino acids. The CDR3 DNA is TGTGCCATCAGTGCCGCTAGCGGGGGGGCTCAGACAGATACGCAGTATTTT. It codes for CAISAASGGAQTDTQYF.

The chain combines TRBV6-6 with TRBJ2-7; D is possibly TRBD1 (5 bases). The CDR3 sequence is 12 residues long. V was cut by 5 bases and J by 6 bases, with 11 bases left in between. Germline V gene lookup returns CDR1 MNHNY and CDR2 SVGAGI (reference sequence). CDR3 nucleotides: TGTGCCAGCAGTCCCCCCCAGGGCGAGCAGTACTTC. Its translation: CASSPPQGEQYF.

The genes are TRBV11-2 and TRBJ2-7; tentative D call: TRBD1 (8 bases). Trimming took off 5 bases at V and 1 base at J, with 18 bases between the two ends. Germline CDR1 reads SGHAT; CDR2 reads FQNNGV. CDR3 length: 16 amino acids. CDR3 DNA: TGTGCCAGCAGCCTGACCGACAGGGGAGGGTCCTACGAGCAGTACTTC. This encodes CASSLTDRGGSYEQYF.

J is TRBJ1-1 and V is TRBV10-1; no clear D gene. Trimming removed 1 base at V and 0 bases at J, with 9 bases between. This CDR3 is 15 amino acids long. Germline CDR1 reads WNHNN; CDR2 reads SYGVQD (reference sequence). The CDR3 here is CASSEWSTLNTEAFF. The CDR3, as DNA: TGCGCCAGCAGTGAGTGGTCAACCTTGAACACTGAAGCTTTCTTT.

The chain is built from TRBV19 and TRBJ2-7; 9 nucleotides align to TRBD2. The CDR3 covers 13 residues. Per germline, CDR1 LNHDA and CDR2 SQIVND (reference sequence). V was pared by 3 bases and J by 4 bases, with 1 base of the junction left unmatched. The CDR3 is CASSMAGGYEQYF. The CDR3 DNA is TGTGCCAGTAGTATGGCGGGAGGGTACGAGCAGTACTTC.